The sequence of this T cell receptor beta chain was determined in a study of molecular identifiers for immune sequencing clone quantification. Previously described methods and listed TCR primers were used for bulk TCR libraries. TCRdb reprocessed the PCR reads via MiXCR and lists one record per CDR3 protein. The sample consists of around 320,000 distinct CDR3 sequences, roughly a quarter of them appearing once. General study points: In a background of around 970,000 naive cells, spiked Jurkat TCR RNA from one cell was reportedly detectable.

The authors gated naive CD8 T cells as CD8+CD4-CCR7+CD45RA+ for sorting. This CDR3 comprises 16 residues. V lost 6 bases to trimming and J lost 4 bases; unmatched junction nucleotides: 11. This clonotype was seen only once. The antigen is unknown. Possible read error: a much larger clone is one base away. This sequence was found in a human donor in good health. Some libraries in this study had Jurkat cell RNA spiked in. This rearrangement joins TRBV12-3 or TRBV12-4 to TRBJ2-1; 8 bases are a match to TRBD1. Sequencing input: naive CD8+ T cells from blood, with Jurkat cell RNA spiked in. The subset denotes: FACS-sorted CD8+CD4-CCR7+CD45RA+ naive T cells. CDR3 DNA sequence: TGTGCCAGCAGGCCTAGACCGGGACAGGAGTACAATGAGCAGTTCTTC. Translating it yields CASRPRPGQEYNEQFF.